This TCR beta chain was captured in a study of cytomegalovirus exposure and HLA in healthy donors. PCR amplification relied on 60 Vbeta primers (plus 13 Jbeta primers). The table came from immunoSEQ multiplex PCR; TCRdb's copy has only in-frame clones and leaves some out. The repertoire holds 80,000 to 100,000 clones, with over 60% as singletons. This CDR3 comprises 12 residues. The ends lost 3 bases at V and 4 bases at J; junction bases unmatched: 2. Germline V gene lookup returns CDR1 SQVTM and CDR2 ANQGSEA. Sequencing input: PBMCs. The rearrangement joins TRBV29-1 to TRBJ2-5; 7 bases agree with TRBD1. This clonotype was sampled from a male donor in good health and CMV-seropositive. DNA of the CDR3: TGCAGCGTTGAGCACAGGGGAGAGACCCAGTACTTC. Its translation: CSVEHRGETQYF.